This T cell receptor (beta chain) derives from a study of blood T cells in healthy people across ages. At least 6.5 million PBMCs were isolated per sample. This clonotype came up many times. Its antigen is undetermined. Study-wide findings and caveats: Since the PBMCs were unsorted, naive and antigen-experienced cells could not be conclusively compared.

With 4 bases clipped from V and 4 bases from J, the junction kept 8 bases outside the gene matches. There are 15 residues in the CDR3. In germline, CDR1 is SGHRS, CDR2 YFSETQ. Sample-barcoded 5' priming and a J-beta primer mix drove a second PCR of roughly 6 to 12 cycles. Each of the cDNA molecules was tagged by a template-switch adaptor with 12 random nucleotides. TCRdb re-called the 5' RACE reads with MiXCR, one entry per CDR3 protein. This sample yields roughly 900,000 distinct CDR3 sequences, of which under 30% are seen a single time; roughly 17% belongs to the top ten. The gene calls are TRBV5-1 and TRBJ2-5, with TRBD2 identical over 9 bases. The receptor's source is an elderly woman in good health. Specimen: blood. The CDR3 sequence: CASSGGLARGETQYF. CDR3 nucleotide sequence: TGCGCCAGCAGCGGAGGACTAGCGCGAGGAGAGACCCAGTACTTC.